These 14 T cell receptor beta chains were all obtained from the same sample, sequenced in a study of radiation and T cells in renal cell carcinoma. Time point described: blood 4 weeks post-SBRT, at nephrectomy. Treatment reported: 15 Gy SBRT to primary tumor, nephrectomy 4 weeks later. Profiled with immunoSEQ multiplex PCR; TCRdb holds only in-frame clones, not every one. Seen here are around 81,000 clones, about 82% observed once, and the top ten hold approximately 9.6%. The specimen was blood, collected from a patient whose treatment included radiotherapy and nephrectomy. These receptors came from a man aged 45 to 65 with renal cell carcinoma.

The CDR3 sequence: CASSYSSQVNYGYTF. The CDR3 nucleotides read TGTGCCAGCAGTTACTCGAGTCAGGTGAACTATGGCTACACCTTC. This chain connects TRBV6-5 to TRBJ1-2; D remains ambiguous. The germline gives CDR1 MNHEY, CDR2 SVGAGI. The CDR3 is 15 amino acids. Deletions cut 0 bases from V and 2 bases from J, with 10 bases between.

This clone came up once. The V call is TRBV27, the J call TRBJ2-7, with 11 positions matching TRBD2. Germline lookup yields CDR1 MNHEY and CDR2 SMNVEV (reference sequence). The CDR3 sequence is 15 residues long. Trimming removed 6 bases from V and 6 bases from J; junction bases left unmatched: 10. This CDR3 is CASRPGLAAPGEQYF. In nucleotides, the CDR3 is TGTGCCAGCAGGCCGGGACTAGCGGCTCCTGGCGAGCAGTACTTC.

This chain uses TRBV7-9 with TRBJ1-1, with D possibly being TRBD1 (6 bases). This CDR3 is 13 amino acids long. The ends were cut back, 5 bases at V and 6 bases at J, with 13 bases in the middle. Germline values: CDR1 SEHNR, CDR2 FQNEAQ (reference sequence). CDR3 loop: CASSPGVRAEAFF. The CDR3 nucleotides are TGTGCCAGCAGCCCAGGGGTTAGAGCTGAAGCTTTCTTT.

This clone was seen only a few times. The CDR3 protein is CASSPRGVGLDEQYF. CDR3 sequence (DNA): TGTGCCAGCAGCCCGAGGGGGGTAGGCTTGGACGAGCAGTACTTC. The rearrangement joins TRBV7-3 to TRBJ2-7; D is possibly TRBD1 or TRBD2 (6 bases each). The CDR3 extends over 15 amino acids. Germline V gene data show CDR1 as SGHTA and CDR2 as FQGTGA. V shed 5 bases and J shed 5 bases, with 19 bases lying between them. The variable domain in full, completed from reference TRBV7-3 and TRBJ2-7, reads GAGVSQTPSNKVTEKGKYVELRCDPISGHTALYWYRQSLGQGPEFLIYFQGTGAADDSGLPNDRFFAVRPEGSVSTLKIQRTERGDSAVYLCASSPRGVGLDEQYFGPGTRLTVT.

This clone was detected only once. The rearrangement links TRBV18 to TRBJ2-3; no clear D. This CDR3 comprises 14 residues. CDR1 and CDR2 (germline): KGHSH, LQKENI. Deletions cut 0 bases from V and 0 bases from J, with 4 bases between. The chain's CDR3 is CASSPPGSTDTQYF. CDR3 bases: TGTGCCAGCTCACCACCGGGAAGCACAGATACGCAGTATTTT. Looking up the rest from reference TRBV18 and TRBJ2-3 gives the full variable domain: NAGVMQNPRHLVRRRGQEARLRCSPMKGHSHVYWYRQLPEEGLKFMVYLQKENIIDESGMPKERFSAEFPKEGPSILRIQQVVRGDSAAYFCASSPPGSTDTQYFGPGTRLTVL.

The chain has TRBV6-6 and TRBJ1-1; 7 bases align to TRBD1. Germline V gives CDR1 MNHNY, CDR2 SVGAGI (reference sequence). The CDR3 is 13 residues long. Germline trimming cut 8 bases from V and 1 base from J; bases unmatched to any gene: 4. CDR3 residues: CASLRTGNTEAFF. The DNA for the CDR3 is TGTGCCAGCTTACGGACAGGGAACACTGAAGCTTTCTTT.

The CDR3 loop reads CASTLGQIDYGYTF. CDR3 in DNA: TGTGCCAGCACCCTAGGACAGATAGACTATGGCTACACCTTC. The chain recombines TRBV9 with TRBJ1-2, with D possibly TRBD1 on 6 matching bases. Trimming cost V 6 bases and J 3 bases, with 15 bases left between them. Germline values: CDR1 SGDLS, CDR2 YYNGEE. This CDR3 is built from 14 residues.

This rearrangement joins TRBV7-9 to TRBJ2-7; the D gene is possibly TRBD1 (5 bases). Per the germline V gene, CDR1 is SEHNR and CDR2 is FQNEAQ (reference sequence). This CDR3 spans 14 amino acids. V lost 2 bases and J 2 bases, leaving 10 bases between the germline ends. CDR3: CASSLPDRPYEQYF. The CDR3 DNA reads TGTGCCAGCAGCTTACCTGACAGACCCTACGAGCAGTACTTC.

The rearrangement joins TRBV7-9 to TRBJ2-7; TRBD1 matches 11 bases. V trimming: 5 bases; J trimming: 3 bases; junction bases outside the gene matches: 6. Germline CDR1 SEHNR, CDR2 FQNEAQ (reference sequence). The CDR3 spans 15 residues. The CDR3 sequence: CASSGGQGAFYEQYF. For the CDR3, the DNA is TGTGCCAGCAGCGGAGGACAGGGGGCTTTCTACGAGCAGTACTTC.

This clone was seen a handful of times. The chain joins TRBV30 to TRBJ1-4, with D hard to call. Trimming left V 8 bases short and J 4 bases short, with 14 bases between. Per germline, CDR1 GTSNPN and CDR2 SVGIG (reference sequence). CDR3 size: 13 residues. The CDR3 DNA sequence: TGTGCCGGGATACTGTGGGATAATGAAAAACTGTTTTTT. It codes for CAGILWDNEKLFF.

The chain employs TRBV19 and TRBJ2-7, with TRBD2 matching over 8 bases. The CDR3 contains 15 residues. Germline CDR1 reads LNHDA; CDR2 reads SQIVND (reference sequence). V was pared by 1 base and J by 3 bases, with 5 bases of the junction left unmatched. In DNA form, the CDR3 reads TGTGCCAGTAGTATAGGCGCGGGGGGATACTACGAGCAGTACTTC. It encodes CASSIGAGGYYEQYF. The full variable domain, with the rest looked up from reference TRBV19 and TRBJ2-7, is DGGITQSPKYLFRKEGQNVTLSCEQNLNHDAMYWYRQDPGQGLRLIYYSQIVNDFQKGDIAEGYSVSREKKESFPLTVTSAQKNPTAFYLCASSIGAGGYYEQYFGPGTRLTVT.

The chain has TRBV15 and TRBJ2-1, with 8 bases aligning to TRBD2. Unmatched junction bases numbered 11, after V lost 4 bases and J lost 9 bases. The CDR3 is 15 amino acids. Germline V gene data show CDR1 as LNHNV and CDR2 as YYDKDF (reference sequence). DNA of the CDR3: TGTGCCACCAGCACAACTCGGGAGGGGGGCGTTGAGCAGTTCTTC. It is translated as CATSTTREGGVEQFF.

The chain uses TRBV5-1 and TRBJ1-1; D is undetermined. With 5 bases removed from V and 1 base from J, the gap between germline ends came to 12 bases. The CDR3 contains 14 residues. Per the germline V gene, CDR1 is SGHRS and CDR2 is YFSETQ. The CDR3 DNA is TGCGCCAGCAGTCGTCGGGCTTCGAACACTGAAGCTTTCTTT. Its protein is CASSRRASNTEAFF.

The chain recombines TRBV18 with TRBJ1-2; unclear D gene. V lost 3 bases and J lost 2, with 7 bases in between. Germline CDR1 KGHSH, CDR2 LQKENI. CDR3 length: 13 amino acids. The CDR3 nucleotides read TGTGCCAGCTCACCCGACGGAAACTATGGCTACACCTTC. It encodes CASSPDGNYGYTF. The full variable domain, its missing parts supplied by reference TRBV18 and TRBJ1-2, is NAGVMQNPRHLVRRRGQEARLRCSPMKGHSHVYWYRQLPEEGLKFMVYLQKENIIDESGMPKERFSAEFPKEGPSILRIQQVVRGDSAAYFCASSPDGNYGYTFGSGTRLTVV.